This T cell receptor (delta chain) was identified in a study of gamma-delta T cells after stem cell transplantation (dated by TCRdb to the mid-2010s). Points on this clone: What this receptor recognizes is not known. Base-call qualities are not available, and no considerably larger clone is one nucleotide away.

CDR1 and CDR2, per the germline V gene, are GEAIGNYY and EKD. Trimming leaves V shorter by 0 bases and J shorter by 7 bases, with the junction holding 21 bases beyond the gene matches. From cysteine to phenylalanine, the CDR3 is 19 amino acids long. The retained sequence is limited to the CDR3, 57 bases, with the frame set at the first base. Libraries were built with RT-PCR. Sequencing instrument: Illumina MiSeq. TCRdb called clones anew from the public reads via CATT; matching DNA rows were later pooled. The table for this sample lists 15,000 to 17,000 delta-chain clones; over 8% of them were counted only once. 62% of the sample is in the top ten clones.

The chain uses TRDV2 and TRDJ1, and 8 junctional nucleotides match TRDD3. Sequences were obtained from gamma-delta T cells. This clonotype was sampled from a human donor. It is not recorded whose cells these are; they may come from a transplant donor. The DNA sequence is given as TGTGCCTGTGACACCGGTACGGCTCAGACGGGGGATAGAAGCGGTAAACTCATCTTT. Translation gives CACDTGTAQTGDRSGKLIF.